This T cell receptor (beta chain) stems from a study of control samples from healthy donors and cancer patients. Sequencing used immunoSEQ multiplex PCR; TCRdb keeps in-frame clones, though not all of them. The sample consists of under 85,000 clones, about four fifths of them appearing once. The ends lost 3 bases at V and 4 bases at J; junction bases unmatched: 4. Looked up from germline, CDR1 is LNHDA and CDR2 is SQIVND (reference sequence). CDR3 size: 15 residues. Sequencing was performed on PBMCs. This chain connects TRBV19 to TRBJ2-1; TRBD2 aligns across 9 bases. The clonotype comes from a woman between 50 and 59 years old with lung cancer. The CDR3 protein is CASSMEAGGYNEQFF. Here the CDR3 DNA reads TGTGCCAGTAGTATGGAAGCGGGGGGATACAATGAGCAGTTCTTC.